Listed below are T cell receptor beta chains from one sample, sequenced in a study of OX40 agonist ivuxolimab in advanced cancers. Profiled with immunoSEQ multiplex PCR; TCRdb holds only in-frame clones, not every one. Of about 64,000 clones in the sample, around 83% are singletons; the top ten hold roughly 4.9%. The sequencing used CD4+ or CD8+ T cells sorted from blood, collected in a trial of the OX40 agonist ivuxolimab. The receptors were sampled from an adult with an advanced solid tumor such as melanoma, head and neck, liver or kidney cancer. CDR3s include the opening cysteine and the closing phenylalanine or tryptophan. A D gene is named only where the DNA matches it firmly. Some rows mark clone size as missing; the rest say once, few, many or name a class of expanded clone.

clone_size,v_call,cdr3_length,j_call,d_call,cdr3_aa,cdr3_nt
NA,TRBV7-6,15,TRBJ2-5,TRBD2,CASSLFSGGQETQYF,TGTGCCAGCAGCTTATTTAGCGGGGGACAAGAGACCCAGTACTTC
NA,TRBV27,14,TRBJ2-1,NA,CASKGFVSYNEQFF,TGTGCCAGCAAGGGATTCGTGTCCTACAATGAGCAGTTCTTC
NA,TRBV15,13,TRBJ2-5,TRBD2,CATSQREKETQYF,TGTGCCACCAGCCAGCGGGAGAAAGAGACCCAGTACTTC
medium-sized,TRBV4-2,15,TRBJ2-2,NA,CASSQEEGDTGELFF,TGTGCCAGCAGCCAAGAAGAGGGAGACACCGGGGAGCTGTTTTTT
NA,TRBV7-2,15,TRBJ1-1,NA,CASSLDHRMNTEAFF,TGTGCCAGCAGCTTAGATCACAGGATGAACACTGAAGCTTTCTTT
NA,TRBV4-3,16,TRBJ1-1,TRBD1,CASSQALGQGLPEAFF,TGCGCCAGCAGCCAGGCTCTCGGACAGGGTTTACCTGAAGCTTTCTTT
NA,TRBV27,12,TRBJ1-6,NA,CASSLSGRYLHF,TGTGCCAGCAGTTTATCAGGGAGGTACCTCCACTTT
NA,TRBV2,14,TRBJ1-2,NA,CASSKDSGANGYTF,TGTGCCAGCAGTAAGGACAGCGGGGCCAATGGCTACACCTTC
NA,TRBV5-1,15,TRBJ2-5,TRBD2,CASTPTSVQQETQYF,TGCGCCAGCACTCCCACTAGCGTACAACAAGAGACCCAGTACTTC
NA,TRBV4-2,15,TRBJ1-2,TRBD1,CASSQEQGAGYGYTF,TGTGCCAGCAGCCAAGAACAGGGGGCGGGCTATGGCTACACCTTC